Below are 31 T cell receptor beta chains sequenced from a single sample in a study of T cell clones after liver transplantation. Sequenced by immunoSEQ multiplex PCR; TCRdb stores in-frame clones only, minus some. The sample lists roughly 72,000 clones, around four fifths seen once, with more than 2% in the top ten. Specimen: CD4+ T cells from blood, collected 48 months after liver transplant. These receptors came from a human patient who received a liver transplant. Some T cells could come from the graft donor.

This chain joins TRBV28 and TRBJ2-7; 10 bases fit TRBD2. Trimming cost V 6 bases and J 2 bases; bases outside gene matches: 4. There are 14 residues in the CDR3. Looked up from germline, CDR1 is MDHEN and CDR2 is SYDVKM. CDR3 amino acids: CASRPSGSTYEQYF. For the CDR3, the DNA is TGTGCCAGCAGGCCTAGCGGGAGCACCTACGAGCAGTACTTC.

The chain uses TRBV7-2 and TRBJ2-2; D is ambiguous. Trimming left V 1 base short and J 9 bases short, with 12 bases between. CDR1 is SGHTA, CDR2 FQGNSA, per germline. This CDR3 region has 14 residues. The CDR3 DNA reads as TGTGCCAGCAGCTTAGATGCGCTTGGCCGGGAGCTGTTTTTT. Translation gives CASSLDALGRELFF.

This rearrangement joins TRBV7-2 to TRBJ2-5, with a possible D match to TRBD1 (5 bases). Trimming took 2 bases from V and 2 from J, leaving 12 bases between them. CDR1 and CDR2 (germline): SGHTA, FQGNSA. The CDR3 runs 15 residues. CDR3 protein: CASSLRTNRQETQYF. CDR3 sequence (DNA): TGTGCCAGCAGCTTAAGGACAAATAGACAAGAGACCCAGTACTTC.

V gene TRBV27 combines with J gene TRBJ2-2; possible D gene TRBD2, 7 bases. The CDR3 length is 16 residues. Germline V gives CDR1 MNHEY, CDR2 SMNVEV (reference sequence). V lost 2 bases to trimming and J lost 4 bases, with 14 bases between them. Here the CDR3 DNA reads TGTGCCAGCAGTTTAGCTGGGGGGGGCAGCACCGGGGAGCTGTTTTTT. Translation: CASSLAGGGSTGELFF.

The V call is TRBV5-5, the J call TRBJ2-7, with 8 bases aligning to TRBD2. CDR3 length: 14 amino acids. Germline V CDR1 and CDR2: SGHKS, YYEKEE (reference sequence). V lost 2 bases and J lost 4; bases outside the gene matches: 5. For the CDR3, the DNA is TGTGCCAGCAGCTTAGGACTAGCCAGATACGAGCAGTACTTC. This encodes CASSLGLARYEQYF.

The chain carries TRBV7-2 and TRBJ2-5; D gene uncertain. The V gene lost 1 base and the J gene lost 5 bases, with 11 bases spanning the gap. The CDR3 runs 14 residues. Looked up from germline, CDR1 is SGHTA and CDR2 is FQGNSA. CDR3 amino acids: CASSLGSKWETQYF. CDR3 sequence (DNA): TGTGCCAGCAGCTTAGGTAGTAAGTGGGAGACCCAGTACTTC.

This chain joins TRBV5-1 and TRBJ2-5; 8 nucleotides agree with TRBD1. The CDR3 loop spans 16 amino acids. From germline, CDR1 is SGHRS and CDR2 YFSETQ. V shed 4 bases and J 7 bases; nucleotides not matched to a gene: 15. CDR3 region: CASSAGQVGGKATQYF. DNA of the CDR3: TGCGCCAGCAGCGCGGGACAGGTGGGGGGAAAGGCGACCCAGTACTTC.

The rearrangement uses TRBV9 and TRBJ2-7, with 8 bases that match TRBD1. Germline V lookup: CDR1 SGDLS, CDR2 YYNGEE. CDR3 length: 14 amino acids. V was pared by 3 bases and J by 2 bases, with 4 bases of the junction left unmatched. Here the CDR3 DNA reads TGTGCCAGCAGCGAGGGACAGGTCCCCTACGAGCAGTACTTC. Translation: CASSEGQVPYEQYF.

The chain uses TRBV14 and TRBJ2-7; 10 nucleotides align to TRBD1. CDR3 size: 15 residues. Germline V lookup: CDR1 SGHDN, CDR2 FVKESK. V shed 8 bases and J 5 bases; nucleotides not matched to a gene: 12. The CDR3 nucleotides read TGTGCCAGCCGAGAAGCCGGGACAGGGGTCCACGAGCAGTACTTC. Residues: CASREAGTGVHEQYF.

This clone appeared a few times. The chain joins TRBV6-1 to TRBJ1-5, with D possibly TRBD1 on 5 matching bases. Trimming cost V 4 bases and J 0 bases, with 13 bases left between them. This CDR3 region has 16 residues. Germline V lookup: CDR1 MNHNS, CDR2 SASEGT. Here the CDR3 DNA reads TGTGCCAGCAGTGGCTTACAGGTAACTAGCAATCAGCCCCAGCATTTT. It translates to CASSGLQVTSNQPQHF.

The chain uses TRBV14 and TRBJ1-5; D remains ambiguous. Deletions cut 4 bases from V and 1 base from J, with 2 bases between. CDR1 and CDR2 (germline): SGHDN, FVKESK. This CDR3 has 12 amino acids. As DNA, the CDR3 is TGTGCCAGCAGCCTAAGCAATCAGCCCCAGCATTTT. As protein: CASSLSNQPQHF.

The chain links TRBV7-6 to TRBJ2-2; TRBD1 is a possible D gene (5 bases). This CDR3 has 13 amino acids. The V and J ends lost 11 bases and 0 bases respectively, with 10 bases between them. Germline values: CDR1 SGHVS, CDR2 FNYEAQ. CDR3 protein: CAWKGPNTGELFF. For the CDR3, the DNA is TGTGCCTGGAAGGGGCCGAACACCGGGGAGCTGTTTTTT.

This chain uses TRBV18 with TRBJ2-1; possibly TRBD1 or TRBD2 for D (5 bases each). The V and J ends lost 5 bases and 4 bases respectively, with 12 bases between them. Germline V gene lookup returns CDR1 KGHSH and CDR2 LQKENI. This CDR3 comprises 14 residues. Written as DNA, the CDR3 is TGTGCCAGCTCAGGGGACGGAAAGTACAATGAGCAGTTCTTC. Its protein is CASSGDGKYNEQFF. The full variable domain, completed using reference TRBV18 and TRBJ2-1, is NAGVMQNPRHLVRRRGQEARLRCSPMKGHSHVYWYRQLPEEGLKFMVYLQKENIIDESGMPKERFSAEFPKEGPSILRIQQVVRGDSAAYFCASSGDGKYNEQFFGPGTRLTVL.

This chain connects TRBV11-3 to TRBJ2-7, with D possibly called TRBD1 or TRBD2 (5 bases each). CDR1 and CDR2 (germline): SGHNT, YENEEA. With 4 bases removed from V and 10 bases from J, the gap between germline ends came to 14 bases. CDR3 length: 12 residues. The DNA of the CDR3 is TGTGCCAGCAGCTCGGGGCGAGATTCACAGTACTTC. This gives the protein CASSSGRDSQYF.

The chain uses TRBV9 and TRBJ2-3, with TRBD2 matching 8 bases. The length of the CDR3 is 15 residues. Germline trimming cut 2 bases from V and 3 bases from J; bases unmatched to any gene: 5. CDR1 is SGDLS, CDR2 YYNGEE, per germline. In nucleotides, the CDR3 is TGTGCCAGCAGCGTCAGCGGGAGAGGAACAGATACGCAGTATTTT. Protein product: CASSVSGRGTDTQYF.

This clone appeared once. The CDR3 coding sequence is TGCGCCAGCAGCTTAGGAGGGAAAGAACAGCCCCAGCATTTT. The encoded protein is CASSLGGKEQPQHF. V and J are TRBV5-1 and TRBJ1-5; D gene uncertain. The CDR3 is made up of 14 amino acids. Looked up from germline, CDR1 is SGHRS and CDR2 is YFSETQ. The ends were cut back, 2 bases at V and 7 bases at J, with 13 bases in the middle.

CDR3 bases: TGTGCCAGTAGTGACCAGGGGGCAAAGACCCAGTACTTC. Translating gives CASSDQGAKTQYF. The chain recombines TRBV19 with TRBJ2-5; the match to TRBD1 covers 8 bases. Trimming at V came to 5 bases and at J to 6 bases, leaving 5 bases not matched to a gene. This CDR3 has 13 amino acids. Germline loops: CDR1 LNHDA, CDR2 SQIVND (reference sequence).

This chain connects TRBV5-4 to TRBJ2-2; TRBD2 aligns across 8 bases. This CDR3 is built from 17 residues. V was clipped by 4 bases and J by 2 bases; unmatched bases: 10. From germline, CDR1 is SGHNT and CDR2 YYREEE (reference sequence). In DNA form, the CDR3 reads TGTGCCAGCAGCGGGAGAACTAGCGGAGTCAACACCGGGGAGCTGTTTTTT. Protein product: CASSGRTSGVNTGELFF.

This clone has a single count. This chain joins TRBV19 and TRBJ1-3, with D possibly matching TRBD1 (6 bases). Germline CDR1 is LNHDA and CDR2 is SQIVND (reference sequence). Deletions cut 4 bases from V and 2 bases from J, with 12 bases between. This CDR3 has 15 residues. CDR3 sequence (DNA): TGTGCCAGTAGTACCACCCGGGACACTGGAAACACCATATATTTT. The encoded protein is CASSTTRDTGNTIYF.

This clone is a singleton in its sample. The CDR3 region is CASSPTTSGAYEQYF. The CDR3 coding sequence is TGTGCCAGCAGTCCAACGACTAGCGGAGCCTACGAGCAGTACTTC. The V and J genes are TRBV27 and TRBJ2-7; 9 nucleotides line up with TRBD2. From germline, CDR1 is MNHEY and CDR2 SMNVEV (reference sequence). The ends lost 5 bases at V and 2 bases at J; junction bases unmatched: 7. The CDR3 is made up of 15 amino acids.

CDR3 bases: TGTGCCATCAGTGTGGCTAGCGGGGGGGCAGGAGATACGCAGTATTTT. Translating it yields CAISVASGGAGDTQYF. The rearrangement joins TRBV10-3 to TRBJ2-3; 12 bases match TRBD2. The CDR3 totals 16 residues. Trimming cost V 4 bases and J 5 bases; bases outside gene matches: 7. The germline CDR1 and CDR2 sequences are ENHRY and SYGVKD.

The CDR3 sequence is CASSWDPTIEEQYF. CDR3 nucleotides: TGCGCCAGCAGCTGGGACCCTACTATAGAGGAGCAGTACTTC. The chain uses TRBV5-1 and TRBJ2-7; D is tentatively TRBD1 or TRBD2 (5 bases each). In germline, CDR1 is SGHRS, CDR2 YFSETQ. The length of the CDR3 is 14 residues. V was cut by 3 bases and J by 7 bases, with 17 bases left in between.

J is TRBJ2-2 and V is TRBV11-2; D is uncertain. Germline-derived CDR1 and CDR2 are SGHAT and FQNNGV. V lost 7 bases, J lost 7 bases, and 13 bases lay in between. CDR3 size: 13 residues. For the CDR3, the DNA is TGTGCCAGCAATAGGGATAGGGTCGGGGAGCTGTTTTTT. It encodes CASNRDRVGELFF.

This clone has only a few counts. V and J are TRBV2 and TRBJ2-2; D gene uncertain. V dropped 4 bases and J dropped 5 bases, with 5 bases sitting between them. Germline loops: CDR1 SNHLY, CDR2 FYNNEI. This CDR3 has 12 amino acids. The CDR3 coding sequence is TGTGCCAGCAGTGTCCGAACCGGGGAGCTGTTTTTT. Translated: CASSVRTGELFF.

The chain carries TRBV5-1 and TRBJ2-5, with a tentative D call TRBD1 (6 bases). V was pared by 5 bases and J by 0 bases, with 17 bases between. Looked up from germline, CDR1 is SGHRS and CDR2 is YFSETQ. This CDR3 is 16 amino acids long. The DNA for the CDR3 is TGCGCCAGCAGTCCCCGGACAGCCTCGTACCAAGAGACCCAGTACTTC. The encoded protein is CASSPRTASYQETQYF.

The V and J genes are TRBV18 and TRBJ2-1; D may be TRBD1 (6 bases). The germline gives CDR1 KGHSH, CDR2 LQKENI. The CDR3 spans 16 residues. V dropped 6 bases and J dropped 5 bases, with 20 bases sitting between them. The CDR3 spells CASSQLRGTTNNEQFF. In DNA, the CDR3 is TGTGCCAGCTCCCAGCTCAGAGGGACAACCAACAATGAGCAGTTCTTC.

The CDR3 nucleotides are TGCGCCAGCAGCCAAGTTAATACAGGGGATTCCACTGAAGCTTTCTTT. Encoded protein: CASSQVNTGDSTEAFF. The gene calls are TRBV4-3 and TRBJ1-1; TRBD1 matches 7 bases. Looked up from germline, CDR1 is LGHNA and CDR2 is YSLEER. This CDR3 is 16 amino acids long. V dropped 1 base and J dropped 4; count of bases not matched to a gene: 9.

The chain employs TRBV6-1 and TRBJ2-5; D is perhaps TRBD1 (6 bases). V gave up 6 bases and J gave up 4 bases, with 15 bases separating them. This CDR3 comprises 14 residues. The germline CDR1 and CDR2 sequences are MNHNS and SASEGT. CDR3 protein: CASSAKGDRETQYF. CDR3 DNA: TGTGCCAGCAGCGCCAAGGGGGACCGAGAGACCCAGTACTTC.

The gene calls are TRBV27 and TRBJ1-6, with D uncertain. Trimming cost V 5 bases and J 10 bases, with 9 bases left between them. The CDR3 is 12 residues long. Germline V gene lookup returns CDR1 MNHEY and CDR2 SMNVEV (reference sequence). The CDR3 protein is CASSPPGSPLHF. DNA of the CDR3: TGTGCCAGCAGTCCCCCGGGGTCACCCCTCCACTTT.

The CDR3 DNA reads TGTGCCAGCAGGCTCGTCTCAGGGGGTGGGAATCAGCCCCAGCATTTT. This translates into CASRLVSGGGNQPQHF. The V call is TRBV2, the J call TRBJ1-5; 7 nucleotides line up with TRBD1. Trimming took 6 bases from V and 4 from J; bases not matched to a gene: 12. Germline V gene data show CDR1 as SNHLY and CDR2 as FYNNEI. CDR3 size: 16 residues.

This clone has a single count. V is TRBV7-9 and J is TRBJ2-1; TRBD2 matches 12 bases. J lost 2 bases, V lost 7 bases, and 6 bases had no gene match. The CDR3 is 16 amino acids. CDR1 SEHNR and CDR2 FQNEAQ come from the germline V gene (reference sequence). The chain's CDR3 is CASTRLAGGTYNEQFF. CDR3 coding DNA: TGTGCCAGCACCCGGCTAGCGGGAGGGACCTACAATGAGCAGTTCTTC.